This is a list of T cell receptor beta chains from one sample in a study of STAT5B mutations in CD4+ large granular lymphocyte leukemia. Assay used: immunoSEQ multiplex PCR; TCRdb lists only in-frame clones, some missing. This repertoire shows 30,000 to 40,000 clones, around nine tenths found once; its top ten account for approximately 3.2%. Material for sequencing was CD4+ T cells from blood buffy coats. The receptors come from a human donor in good health. The CDR3 runs from the conserved cysteine through the conserved F or W. D genes are given only for firm matches. Clone size is given for some rows only: seen once, a few or many times, or a class if the clone is expanded.

V: TRBV5-1
D: -
J: TRBJ2-5
size: -
CDR3: CASSLAVAGGQETQYF
DNA: TGCGCCAGCAGCTTGGCCGTGGCAGGGGGGCAAGAGACCCAGTACTTC

V: TRBV29-1
D: -
J: TRBJ2-3
size: -
CDR3: CSVDKTSTDTQYF
DNA: TGCAGCGTCGACAAAACAAGCACAGATACGCAGTATTTT

V: TRBV19
D: -
J: TRBJ1-5
size: -
CDR3: CASMRDGNQPQHF
DNA: TGTGCCAGTATGAGGGACGGTAATCAGCCCCAGCATTTT

V: TRBV6-5
D: -
J: TRBJ1-5
size: -
CDR3: CASSYSRNSNQPQHF
DNA: TGTGCCAGCAGTTACTCGAGGAATAGCAATCAGCCCCAGCATTTT

V: TRBV19
D: TRBD2
J: TRBJ2-1
size: -
CDR3: CASSPLSGRTYNEQFF
DNA: TGTGCCAGTAGTCCCCTTAGCGGGAGGACCTACAATGAGCAGTTCTTC

V: TRBV5-1
D: TRBD1
J: TRBJ1-1
size: few
CDR3: CASSLGQGENTEAFF
DNA: TGCGCCAGCAGCTTGGGACAGGGGGAGAACACTGAAGCTTTCTTT

V: TRBV7-9
D: TRBD1
J: TRBJ1-1
size: once
CDR3: CASSGQGGTEAFF
DNA: TGTGCCAGCTCCGGACAGGGGGGAACTGAAGCTTTCTTT

V: TRBV13
D: TRBD1
J: TRBJ1-4
size: once
CDR3: CASSRDRGLANEKLFF
DNA: TGTGCCAGCAGCAGGGACAGGGGGCTGGCTAATGAAAAACTGTTTTTT

V: TRBV5-1
D: -
J: TRBJ1-4
size: -
CDR3: CASSPDRRAEKLFF
DNA: TGCGCCAGCAGCCCTGACAGGAGAGCTGAAAAACTGTTTTTT

V: TRBV11-3
D: TRBD2
J: TRBJ2-1
size: -
CDR3: CASSLDRWSGDSSYNEQFF
DNA: TGTGCCAGCAGCTTAGATAGGTGGAGCGGGGATAGCTCCTACAATGAGCAGTTCTTC

V: TRBV29-1
D: TRBD1
J: TRBJ2-1
size: -
CDR3: CSVGQGRGEQFF
DNA: TGCAGCGTCGGACAGGGAAGGGGTGAGCAGTTCTTC

V: TRBV6-1
D: -
J: TRBJ2-4
size: -
CDR3: CASENLAKNIQYF
DNA: TGTGCCAGTGAAAATTTAGCCAAAAACATTCAGTACTTC

V: TRBV6-5
D: TRBD1
J: TRBJ2-7
size: -
CDR3: CASSYRDRLYGQYF
DNA: TGTGCCAGCAGTTACCGGGACAGACTTTACGGGCAGTACTTC

V: TRBV4-3
D: -
J: TRBJ1-5
size: medium-sized
CDR3: CASSQDSNSNQPQHF
DNA: TGCGCCAGCAGCCAAGACAGTAATAGCAATCAGCCCCAGCATTTT

V: TRBV15
D: -
J: TRBJ2-3
size: -
CDR3: CATSPSGVSTDTQYF
DNA: TGTGCCACCAGCCCGAGTGGGGTTAGCACAGATACGCAGTATTTT

V: TRBV29-1
D: -
J: TRBJ2-5
size: -
CDR3: CSVPGTGGSETQYF
DNA: TGCAGCGTTCCCGGGACCGGGGGTTCGGAGACCCAGTACTTC

V: TRBV7-4
D: TRBD1
J: TRBJ2-4
size: -
CDR3: CASSWDRGPRKNIQYF
DNA: TGTGCCAGCAGCTGGGACAGGGGCCCGCGCAAAAACATTCAGTACTTC

V: TRBV7-9
D: TRBD2
J: TRBJ2-3
size: once
CDR3: CASSPGLAGGTDTQYF
DNA: TGTGCCAGCAGCCCAGGACTAGCGGGAGGCACAGATACGCAGTATTTT

V: TRBV29-1
D: TRBD2
J: TRBJ2-2
size: -
CDR3: CSVDQGGKTGELFF
DNA: TGCAGCGTTGATCAGGGAGGGAAAACCGGGGAGCTGTTTTTT